Reported below is one TCR beta chain. These data originate in a study of shared clonotypes between healthy human individuals. Trimming left V 5 bases short and J 0 bases short, with 15 bases between. Germline lookup yields CDR1 ENHRY and CDR2 SYGVKD. The CDR3 length is 16 residues. Only in-frame clones appear in the TCRdb table, and some are missing; sequencing was by immunoSEQ multiplex PCR. The repertoire consists of hundreds of thousands of clones, with about three quarters occurring once and the leading ten covering 1.5% to 2%. What was sequenced was memory CD4+ T cells sorted from blood. Documented subset: CD45RA-negative fraction. V gene TRBV10-3 combines with J gene TRBJ2-3; D gene ambiguous. The TCR originated in a woman aged 25 to 45 in good health. The CDR3 protein is CAISPGRGRSTDTQYF. CDR3 DNA sequence: TGTGCCATCAGTCCAGGCCGTGGGCGGAGCACAGATACGCAGTATTTT.